This entry features one T cell receptor (beta chain) sequence. Its antigen is not identified. This sample was taken from a study of cytomegalovirus exposure and HLA in healthy donors. Regarding the study as a whole: Evidence from a later analysis indicated that most CMV-associated TCR beta chains looked HLA-restricted. TCR beta sequences reportedly predicted most subjects' HLA-A and HLA-B alleles accurately. The authors listed 164 TCR beta chains as cytomegalovirus-associated.

Use of 60 Vbeta and 13 Jbeta primers characterized the PCR. Profiled with immunoSEQ multiplex PCR; TCRdb holds only in-frame clones, not every one. In the table there are tens of thousands of clones, approximately 82% of which are singletons. Trimming shortened V by 3 bases and J by 2 bases, and 4 bases separated the two germline ends. The CDR3 loop spans 12 amino acids. Germline values: CDR1 LGHNT, CDR2 FRNRAP. The TCR was taken from a middle-aged man in good health and CMV-seronegative. The chain couples TRBV12-5 to TRBJ1-2; no clear D gene. The sample was PBMCs. The CDR3, as DNA: TGTGCTAGTGGTTTCCAAAACTATGGCTACACCTTC. It specifies CASGFQNYGYTF.